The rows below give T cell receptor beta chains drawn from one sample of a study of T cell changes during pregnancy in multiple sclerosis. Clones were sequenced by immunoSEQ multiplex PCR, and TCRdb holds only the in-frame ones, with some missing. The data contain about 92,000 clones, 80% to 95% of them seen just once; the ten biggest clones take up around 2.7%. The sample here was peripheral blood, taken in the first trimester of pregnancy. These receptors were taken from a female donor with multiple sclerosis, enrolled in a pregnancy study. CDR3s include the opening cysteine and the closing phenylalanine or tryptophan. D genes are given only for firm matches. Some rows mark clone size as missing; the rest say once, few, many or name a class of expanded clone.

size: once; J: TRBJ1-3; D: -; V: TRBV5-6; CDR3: CASSSTGSSGNTIYF; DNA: TGTGCCAGCAGCTCTACAGGGAGTTCTGGAAACACCATATATTTT
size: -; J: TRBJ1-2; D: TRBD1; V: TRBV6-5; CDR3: CASNQQGGGSGYTF; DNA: TGTGCCAGCAACCAACAGGGGGGAGGGAGTGGCTACACCTTC
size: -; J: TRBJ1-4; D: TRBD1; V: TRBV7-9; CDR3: CASSLLVGQGSEKLFF; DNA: TGTGCCAGCAGCCTTCTTGTAGGACAGGGAAGTGAAAAACTGTTTTTT
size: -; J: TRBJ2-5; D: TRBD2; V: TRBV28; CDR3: CASSLGGGRAGKTQYF; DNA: TGTGCCAGCAGTTTAGGCGGCGGGAGGGCCGGGAAGACCCAGTACTTC
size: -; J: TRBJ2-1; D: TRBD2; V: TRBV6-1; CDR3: CASSVPGLAGVEQFF; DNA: TGTGCCAGCAGTGTGCCCGGACTAGCGGGAGTTGAGCAGTTCTTC
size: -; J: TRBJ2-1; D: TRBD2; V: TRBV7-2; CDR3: CASSLWGGLGGDEQFF; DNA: TGTGCCAGCAGCTTATGGGGGGGATTGGGTGGCGATGAGCAGTTCTTC
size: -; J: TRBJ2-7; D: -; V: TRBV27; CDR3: CASSWLQGQGYEQYF; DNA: TGTGCCAGCAGTTGGCTACAGGGTCAGGGCTACGAGCAGTACTTC
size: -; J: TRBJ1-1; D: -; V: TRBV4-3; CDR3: CASSQVPGNTEAFF; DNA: TGCGCCAGCAGCCAAGTCCCGGGGAACACTGAAGCTTTCTTT
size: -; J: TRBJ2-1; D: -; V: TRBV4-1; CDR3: CASRRITGRADEQFF; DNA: TGCGCCAGCAGGAGAATCACAGGGAGGGCCGATGAGCAGTTCTTC
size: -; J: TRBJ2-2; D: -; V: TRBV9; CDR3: CASSSGGYGTGELFF; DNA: TGTGCCAGCAGTTCTGGGGGCTACGGCACCGGGGAGCTGTTTTTT
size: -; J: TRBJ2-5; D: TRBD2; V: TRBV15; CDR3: CATSRDWGGETQYF; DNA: TGTGCCACCAGCAGAGACTGGGGAGGGGAGACCCAGTACTTC
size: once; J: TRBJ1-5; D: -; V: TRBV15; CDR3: CATSWSRDQPQHF; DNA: TGTGCCACCAGCTGGAGCCGGGATCAGCCCCAGCATTTT
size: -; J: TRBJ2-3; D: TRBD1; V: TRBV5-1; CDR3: CASKTTGVNTDTQYF; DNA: TGCGCCAGCAAAACCACAGGGGTTAACACAGATACGCAGTATTTT
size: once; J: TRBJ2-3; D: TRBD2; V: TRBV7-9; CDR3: CASSLGTSGRGDTQYF; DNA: TGTGCCAGCAGCCTAGGGACTAGCGGGAGAGGGGATACGCAGTATTTT
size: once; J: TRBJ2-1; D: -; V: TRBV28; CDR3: CASSFSGESEQFF; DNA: TGTGCCAGCAGTTTCTCTGGAGAAAGTGAGCAGTTCTTC
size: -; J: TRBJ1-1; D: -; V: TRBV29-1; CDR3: CSVALDTEAFF; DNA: TGCAGCGTAGCCCTTGACACTGAAGCTTTCTTT
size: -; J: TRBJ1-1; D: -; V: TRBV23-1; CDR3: CASSQSDRRGHRNTEAFF; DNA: TGCGCCAGCAGTCAATCGGACCGCCGGGGACACCGGAACACTGAAGCTTTCTTT
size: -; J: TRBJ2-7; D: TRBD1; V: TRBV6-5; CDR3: CASSPGTGWVGEQYF; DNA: TGTGCCAGCAGTCCAGGGACAGGGTGGGTAGGGGAGCAGTACTTC
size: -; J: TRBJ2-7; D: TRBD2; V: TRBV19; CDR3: CASRGSGMSGEQYF; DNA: TGTGCCAGTAGGGGTAGCGGGATGAGTGGCGAGCAGTACTTC
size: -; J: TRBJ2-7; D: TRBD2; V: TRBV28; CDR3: CASSSSGTPYEQYF; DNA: TGTGCCAGCAGTTCTAGCGGGACCCCATACGAGCAGTACTTC
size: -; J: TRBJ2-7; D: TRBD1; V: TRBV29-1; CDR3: CSVELDRPYEQYF; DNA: TGCAGCGTTGAATTGGACAGGCCCTACGAGCAGTACTTC
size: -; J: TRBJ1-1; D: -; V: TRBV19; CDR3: CASSIDGQNTEAFF; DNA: TGTGCCAGTAGTATAGACGGTCAGAACACTGAAGCTTTCTTT
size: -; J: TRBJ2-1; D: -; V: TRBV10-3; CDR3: CAISESVAHEQFF; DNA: TGTGCCATCAGTGAGTCGGTAGCACATGAGCAGTTCTTC
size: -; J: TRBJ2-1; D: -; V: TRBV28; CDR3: CASTPQQGSSYNEQFF; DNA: TGTGCCAGCACCCCCCAACAGGGAAGCTCCTACAATGAGCAGTTCTTC
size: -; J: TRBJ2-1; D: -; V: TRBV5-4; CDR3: CASSPPAGNNEQFF; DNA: TGTGCCAGCAGTCCCCCAGCAGGCAACAATGAGCAGTTCTTC
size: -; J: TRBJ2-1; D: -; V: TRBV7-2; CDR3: CASSLIYSSYNEQFF; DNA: TGTGCCAGCAGCCTAATATACAGCTCCTACAATGAGCAGTTCTTC
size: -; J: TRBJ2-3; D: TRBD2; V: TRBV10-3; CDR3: CAIRVSGSSDTQYF; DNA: TGTGCCATCAGGGTTAGCGGGAGCTCAGATACGCAGTATTTT
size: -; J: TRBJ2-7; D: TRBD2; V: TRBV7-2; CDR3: CASSLLPISSGTPPYEQYF; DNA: TGTGCCAGCAGCTTACTACCGATCTCTAGCGGAACTCCTCCCTACGAGCAGTACTTC
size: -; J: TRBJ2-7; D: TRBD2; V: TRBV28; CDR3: CASINGGGYEQYF; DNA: TGTGCCAGCATAAATGGGGGGGGTTACGAGCAGTACTTC
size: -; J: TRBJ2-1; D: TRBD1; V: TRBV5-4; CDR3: CASSHQGQGSYNEQFF; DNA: TGTGCCAGCAGCCACCAGGGACAGGGGTCCTACAATGAGCAGTTCTTC
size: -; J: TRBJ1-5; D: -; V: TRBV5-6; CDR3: CASSFLGGGLKDQPQHF; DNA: TGTGCCAGCAGCTTCCTGGGGGGGGGCCTAAAGGATCAGCCCCAGCATTTT
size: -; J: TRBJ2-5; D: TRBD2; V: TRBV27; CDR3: CASRRTSGNQETQYF; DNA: TGTGCCAGCAGGCGGACTAGCGGCAACCAAGAGACCCAGTACTTC
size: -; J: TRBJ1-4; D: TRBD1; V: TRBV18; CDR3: CASSPDRGNEKLFF; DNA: TGTGCCAGCTCACCCGACAGGGGGAATGAAAAACTGTTTTTT
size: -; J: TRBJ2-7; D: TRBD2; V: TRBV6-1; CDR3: CASPPGAGGPYEQYF; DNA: TGTGCCAGCCCCCCCGGAGCGGGAGGGCCCTACGAGCAGTACTTC
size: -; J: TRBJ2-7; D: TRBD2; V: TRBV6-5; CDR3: CASRRSGSGYEQYF; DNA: TGTGCCAGCAGACGAAGCGGGAGTGGATACGAGCAGTACTTC
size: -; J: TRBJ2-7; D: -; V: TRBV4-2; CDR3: CASSQEEGAWYEQYF; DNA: TGTGCCAGCAGCCAAGAGGAAGGAGCGTGGTACGAGCAGTACTTC
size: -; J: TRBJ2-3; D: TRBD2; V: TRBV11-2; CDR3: CASSLGWGGTDTQYF; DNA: TGTGCCAGCAGCTTAGGGTGGGGGGGGACAGATACGCAGTATTTT
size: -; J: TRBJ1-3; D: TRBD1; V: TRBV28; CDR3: CASSPGQGRNTIYF; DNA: TGTGCCAGCAGTCCGGGACAGGGCAGAAACACCATATATTTT
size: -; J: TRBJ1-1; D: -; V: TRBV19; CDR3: CASSMYGVSTEAFF; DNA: TGTGCCAGTAGTATGTATGGAGTTAGCACTGAAGCTTTCTTT
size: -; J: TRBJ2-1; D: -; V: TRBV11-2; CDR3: CASSSGQSPFF; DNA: TGTGCCAGCAGCTCCGGACAGTCGCCGTTCTTC
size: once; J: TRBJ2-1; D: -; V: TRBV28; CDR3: CASNDRNLYNEQFF; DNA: TGTGCCAGCAACGACAGAAACCTCTACAATGAGCAGTTCTTC
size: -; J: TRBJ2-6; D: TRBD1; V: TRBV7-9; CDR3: CASSSTGGRANVLTF; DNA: TGTGCCAGCAGCTCGACAGGGGGTAGGGCCAACGTCCTGACTTTC
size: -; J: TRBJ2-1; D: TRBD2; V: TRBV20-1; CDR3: CSARVRGGQFF; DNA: TGCAGTGCTAGAGTACGGGGGGGGCAGTTCTTC
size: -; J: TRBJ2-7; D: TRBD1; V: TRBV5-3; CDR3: CARSDHPGGYEQYF; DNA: TGTGCCAGAAGCGACCACCCAGGGGGCTACGAGCAGTACTTC
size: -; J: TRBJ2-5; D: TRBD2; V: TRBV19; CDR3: CASSFPGRAQETQYF; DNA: TGTGCCAGTAGTTTTCCCGGGAGGGCCCAAGAGACCCAGTACTTC
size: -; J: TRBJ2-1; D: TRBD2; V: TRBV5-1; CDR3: CASSLIAGYGNEQFF; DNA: TGCGCCAGCAGCTTGATAGCGGGATACGGCAATGAGCAGTTCTTC
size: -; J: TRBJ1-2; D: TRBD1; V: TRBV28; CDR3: CASSYLTGPYGYTF; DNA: TGTGCCAGCAGTTACCTGACAGGGCCCTATGGCTACACCTTC
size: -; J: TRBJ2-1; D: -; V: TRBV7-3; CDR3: CASSLSSGGAGSYNEQFF; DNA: TGTGCCAGCAGCTTAAGTTCGGGGGGCGCGGGGTCCTACAATGAGCAGTTCTTC
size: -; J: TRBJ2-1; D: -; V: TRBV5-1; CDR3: CASSLGIKLRASWANEQFF; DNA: TGCGCCAGCAGCTTGGGGATCAAACTCAGGGCCTCGTGGGCCAATGAGCAGTTCTTC
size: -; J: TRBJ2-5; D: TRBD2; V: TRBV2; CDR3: CASMGTSGYQETQYF; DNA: TGTGCCAGCATGGGGACTAGCGGGTACCAAGAGACCCAGTACTTC
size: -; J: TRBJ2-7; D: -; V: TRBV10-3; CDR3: CATYSGTPTYEQYF; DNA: TGTGCCACCTACTCCGGGACACCCACCTACGAGCAGTACTTC
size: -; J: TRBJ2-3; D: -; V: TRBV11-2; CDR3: CASSPRGSGARTDTQYF; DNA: TGTGCCAGCAGCCCACGGGGTAGCGGAGCACGCACAGATACGCAGTATTTT
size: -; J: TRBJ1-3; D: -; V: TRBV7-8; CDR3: CASSLRWRDSSGNTIYF; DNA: TGTGCCAGCAGCTTACGTTGGCGGGATTCCTCTGGAAACACCATATATTTT
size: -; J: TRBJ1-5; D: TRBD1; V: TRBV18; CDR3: CASSPGQGNYQPQHF; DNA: TGTGCCAGCTCACCGGGACAGGGAAATTATCAGCCCCAGCATTTT
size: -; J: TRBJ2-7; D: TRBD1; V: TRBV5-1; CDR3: CASSLSGTGSYEQYF; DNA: TGCGCCAGCAGCTTGTCCGGGACAGGGTCCTACGAGCAGTACTTC